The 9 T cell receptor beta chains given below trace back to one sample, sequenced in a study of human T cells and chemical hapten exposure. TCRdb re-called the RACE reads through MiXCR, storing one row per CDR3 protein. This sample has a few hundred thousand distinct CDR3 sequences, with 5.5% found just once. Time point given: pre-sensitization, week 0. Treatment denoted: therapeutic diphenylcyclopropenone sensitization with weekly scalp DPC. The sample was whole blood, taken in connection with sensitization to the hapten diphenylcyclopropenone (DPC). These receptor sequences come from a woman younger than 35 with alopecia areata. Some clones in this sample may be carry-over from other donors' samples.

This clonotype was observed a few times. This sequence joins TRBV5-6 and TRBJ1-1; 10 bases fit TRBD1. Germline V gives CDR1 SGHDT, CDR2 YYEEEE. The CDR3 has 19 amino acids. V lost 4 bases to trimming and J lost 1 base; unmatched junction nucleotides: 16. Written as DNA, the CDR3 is TGTGCCAGCAGCCTTCAAATTGGGGACAGGGGTATCCCGAACACTGAAGCTTTCTTT. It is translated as CASSLQIGDRGIPNTEAFF.

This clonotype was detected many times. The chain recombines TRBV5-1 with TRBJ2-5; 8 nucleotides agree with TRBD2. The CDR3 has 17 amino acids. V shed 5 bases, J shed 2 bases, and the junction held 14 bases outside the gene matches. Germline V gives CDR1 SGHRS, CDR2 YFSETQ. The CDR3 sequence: CASSLARLAKLQETQYF. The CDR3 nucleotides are TGCGCCAGCAGTTTAGCCAGACTAGCGAAACTTCAAGAGACCCAGTACTTC.

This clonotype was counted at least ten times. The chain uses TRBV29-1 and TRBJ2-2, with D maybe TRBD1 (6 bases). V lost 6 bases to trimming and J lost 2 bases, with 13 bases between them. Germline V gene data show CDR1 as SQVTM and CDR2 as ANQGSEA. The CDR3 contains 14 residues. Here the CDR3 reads CSVTGLPNTGELFF. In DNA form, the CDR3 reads TGCAGCGTCACAGGGTTGCCTAACACCGGGGAGCTGTTTTTT.

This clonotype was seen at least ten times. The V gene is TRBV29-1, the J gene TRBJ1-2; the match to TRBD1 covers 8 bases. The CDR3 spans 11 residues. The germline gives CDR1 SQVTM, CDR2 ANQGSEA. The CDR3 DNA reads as TGCAGTGGGACAGGAGTGTATGGCTACACCTTC. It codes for CSGTGVYGYTF.

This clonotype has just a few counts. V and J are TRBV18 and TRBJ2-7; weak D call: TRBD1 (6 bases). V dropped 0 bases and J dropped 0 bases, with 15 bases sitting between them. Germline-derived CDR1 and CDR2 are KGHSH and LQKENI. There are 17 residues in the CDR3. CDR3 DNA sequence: TGTGCCAGCTCACCACCGAAAGGACAGACGAGCTCCTACGAGCAGTACTTC. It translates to CASSPPKGQTSSYEQYF. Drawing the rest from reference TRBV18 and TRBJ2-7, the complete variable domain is NAGVMQNPRHLVRRRGQEARLRCSPMKGHSHVYWYRQLPEEGLKFMVYLQKENIIDESGMPKERFSAEFPKEGPSILRIQQVVRGDSAAYFCASSPPKGQTSSYEQYFGPGTRLTVT.

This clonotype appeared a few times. The CDR3 protein is CASSQEDRSTDTQYF. CDR3 bases: TGCGCCAGCAGCCAAGAGGACAGGAGCACAGATACGCAGTATTTT. The V gene is TRBV4-3, the J gene TRBJ2-3, with TRBD1 identical over 7 bases. The CDR3 spans 15 residues. In germline, CDR1 is LGHNA, CDR2 YSLEER. The V gene end was trimmed by 0 bases and the J gene end by 0 bases; junction bases not matched to a gene: 0.

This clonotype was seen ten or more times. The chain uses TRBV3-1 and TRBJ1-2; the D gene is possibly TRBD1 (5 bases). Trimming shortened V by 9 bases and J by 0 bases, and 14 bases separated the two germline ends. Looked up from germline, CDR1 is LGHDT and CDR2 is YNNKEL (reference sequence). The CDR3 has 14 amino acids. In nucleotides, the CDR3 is TGTGCCAGTTCTTTGAGGGGAACTAACTATGGCTACACCTTC. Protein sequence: CASSLRGTNYGYTF.

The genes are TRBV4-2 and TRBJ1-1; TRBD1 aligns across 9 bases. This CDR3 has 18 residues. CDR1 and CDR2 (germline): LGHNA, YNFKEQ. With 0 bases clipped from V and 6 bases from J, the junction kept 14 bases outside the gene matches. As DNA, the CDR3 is TGTGCCAGCAGCCAAGATCTTGGGACAGGGATAGGTTTGGCTGAAGCTTTCTTT. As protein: CASSQDLGTGIGLAEAFF.

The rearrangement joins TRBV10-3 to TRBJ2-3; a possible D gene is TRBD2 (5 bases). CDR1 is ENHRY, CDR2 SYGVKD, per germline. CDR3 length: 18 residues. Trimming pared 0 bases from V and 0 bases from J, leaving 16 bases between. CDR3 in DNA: TGTGCCATCAGTGAGTCGATTTTCACGGGGTCTAGCACAGATACGCAGTATTTT. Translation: CAISESIFTGSSTDTQYF.